The rows below give T cell receptor beta chains drawn from one sample of a study of cytomegalovirus exposure and HLA in healthy donors. TCRdb's table, derived via immunoSEQ multiplex PCR, lists solely in-frame clones and lacks some. Its table records 65,000 to 85,000 clones. Material: PBMCs. Receptor source: a female donor in good health and CMV-seropositive. Both conserved end residues are part of each CDR3. The D gene is left open where the match is weak.

v_call	d_call	j_call	cdr3_aa	cdr3_nt
TRBV9	TRBD1	TRBJ2-2	CASSDHLEDRGYGELFF	TGTGCCAGCAGCGACCACCTTGAGGACAGGGGTTACGGGGAGCTGTTTTTT
TRBV28	TRBD2	TRBJ2-1	CASSFSLVQAGGAVKEQFF	TGTGCCAGCAGTTTCTCTCTCGTCCAGGCGGGAGGGGCTGTGAAGGAGCAGTTCTTC
TRBV7-8	NA	TRBJ2-5	CASSLMAPQETQYF	TGTGCCAGCAGCTTAATGGCACCTCAAGAGACCCAGTACTTC
TRBV4-2	NA	TRBJ2-3	CASSQARGLTDTQYF	TGTGCCAGCAGCCAGGCTAGGGGCCTAACAGATACGCAGTATTTT
TRBV7-6	TRBD1	TRBJ1-2	CASSPDRADGYTF	TGTGCCAGCAGCCCTGACAGGGCGGACGGCTACACCTTC
TRBV4-3	TRBD2	TRBJ2-7	CASSSSGGPSYEQYF	TGCGCCAGCAGCTCGAGCGGGGGGCCCTCCTACGAGCAGTACTTC
TRBV6-4	TRBD2	TRBJ2-1	CASSPSGIYNEQFF	TGTGCCAGCAGTCCTAGCGGAATCTACAATGAGCAGTTCTTC
TRBV18	TRBD2	TRBJ2-2	CASSPPGGIASTGELFF	TGTGCCAGCTCACCGCCGGGGGGGATTGCGAGCACCGGGGAGCTGTTTTTT
TRBV18	TRBD1	TRBJ1-5	CASSPAARQGGYQPQHF	TGTGCCAGCTCACCAGCAGCCCGACAGGGCGGGTATCAGCCCCAGCATTTT
TRBV7-9	NA	TRBJ1-1	CASSPAGRGGTEAFF	TGTGCCAGCAGCCCCGCGGGGAGGGGGGGCACTGAAGCTTTCTTT
TRBV4-3	TRBD1	TRBJ2-3	CASSQDRRDSVSTDTQYF	TGCGCCAGCAGCCAAGATCGTCGGGACAGTGTGAGCACAGATACGCAGTATTTT
TRBV11-3	NA	TRBJ1-1	CASSLRGSGTEAFF	TGTGCCAGCAGCTTAAGGGGAAGTGGCACTGAAGCTTTCTTT
TRBV18	NA	TRBJ1-1	CASSPPQKNTEAFF	TGTGCCAGCTCACCCCCACAAAAGAACACTGAAGCTTTCTTT
TRBV4-3	NA	TRBJ1-1	CASSQDGQGTNTEAFF	TGCGCCAGCAGCCAAGATGGGCAGGGAACGAACACTGAAGCTTTCTTT
TRBV27	TRBD1	TRBJ2-3	CASSPGPGQGTDTQYF	TGTGCCAGCAGTCCTGGTCCGGGACAGGGAACAGATACGCAGTATTTT
TRBV7-2	TRBD2	TRBJ2-1	CASSKTSGGVIEQFF	TGTGCCAGCAGCAAGACTAGCGGGGGCGTTATTGAGCAGTTCTTC
TRBV18	NA	TRBJ1-3	CASSPTQGHSGNTIYF	TGTGCCAGCTCACCTACCCAGGGACACTCTGGAAACACCATATATTTT
TRBV5-3	NA	TRBJ1-1	CARSLGRGEAFF	TGTGCCAGAAGCTTGGGCAGAGGGGAAGCTTTCTTT
TRBV19	TRBD2	TRBJ2-5	CASSLSATSGGETQYF	TGTGCCAGTAGTCTCTCGGCGACTAGCGGGGGAGAGACCCAGTACTTC
TRBV18	TRBD1	TRBJ1-1	CASSPFDRDTEAFF	TGTGCCAGCTCACCTTTCGACAGGGACACTGAAGCTTTCTTT
TRBV18	TRBD2	TRBJ2-7	CASSRAAGTYEQYF	TGTGCCAGCTCACGCGCAGCGGGGACCTACGAGCAGTACTTC
TRBV5-4	TRBD1	TRBJ1-3	CASSLQGTGNTIYF	TGTGCCAGCAGCTTACAGGGGACGGGAAACACCATATATTTT
TRBV30	NA	TRBJ1-1	CAWIPQATEAFF	TGTGCCTGGATCCCCCAGGCGACTGAAGCTTTCTTT
TRBV9	NA	TRBJ2-5	CASSAGTLWGVEETQYF	TGTGCCAGCAGCGCCGGGACTTTATGGGGGGTGGAAGAGACCCAGTACTTC
TRBV6-5	NA	TRBJ2-2	CASSYDSRGTPGELFF	TGTGCCAGCAGTTACGATAGCAGGGGAACACCCGGGGAGCTGTTTTTT
TRBV7-9	TRBD1	TRBJ2-1	CASSLAGTGFNEQFF	TGTGCCAGCAGCCTAGCCGGGACAGGGTTCAATGAGCAGTTCTTC
TRBV28	NA	TRBJ1-1	CASSPRYRTEAFF	TGTGCCAGCAGTCCGCGCTACCGCACTGAAGCTTTCTTT
TRBV4-3	NA	TRBJ1-2	CASSQEAGANYGYTF	TGCGCCAGCAGCCAAGAGGCGGGAGCTAACTATGGCTACACCTTC
TRBV9	NA	TRBJ2-3	CASSGRSGVGTDTQYF	TGTGCCAGCAGCGGAAGATCGGGGGTGGGCACAGATACGCAGTATTTT
TRBV7-3	TRBD1	TRBJ2-7	CASSPTGGYYEQYF	TGTGCCAGCAGCCCGACAGGGGGGTACTACGAGCAGTACTTC
TRBV18	TRBD1	TRBJ2-1	CASSGQGNEQFF	TGTGCCAGCTCAGGACAGGGAAATGAGCAGTTCTTC
TRBV4-3	NA	TRBJ1-4	CASSPWGEGEKLFF	TGCGCCAGCAGCCCCTGGGGTGAGGGTGAAAAACTGTTTTTT
TRBV28	NA	TRBJ1-1	CASSLLSVYTEAFF	TGTGCCAGCAGTTTATTATCCGTTTACACTGAAGCTTTCTTT
TRBV6-5	TRBD1	TRBJ2-3	CASSYTGTGTDTQYF	TGTGCCAGCAGTTACACCGGGACAGGGACAGATACGCAGTATTTT
TRBV5-4	TRBD1	TRBJ1-1	CASSPGGLNTEAFF	TGTGCCAGCAGCCCAGGGGGCCTGAACACTGAAGCTTTCTTT
TRBV6-1	TRBD1	TRBJ1-1	CASSGVGTGLTEAFF	TGTGCCAGCAGTGGGGTCGGGACAGGGCTGACTGAAGCTTTCTTT
TRBV15	NA	TRBJ1-3	CATSNTIISGNTIYF	TGTGCCACCAGCAACACGATCATCTCTGGAAACACCATATATTTT
TRBV6-5	TRBD1	TRBJ1-2	CARGPGGWGYTF	TGTGCCAGGGGCCCAGGGGGCTGGGGCTACACCTTC
TRBV5-1	NA	TRBJ1-2	CASSNSTGSHGYTF	TGCGCCAGCAGCAACTCAACAGGGAGCCATGGCTACACCTTC
TRBV9	NA	TRBJ1-2	CASSVSNLEDGYTF	TGTGCCAGCAGCGTATCTAACCTGGAGGATGGCTACACCTTC
TRBV11-2	NA	TRBJ2-7	CASSFFQAAYEQYF	TGTGCCAGCAGCTTTTTCCAGGCCGCCTACGAGCAGTACTTC
TRBV10-3	TRBD1	TRBJ2-7	CAIRTGTGAYEQYF	TGTGCCATCAGGACTGGGACAGGGGCCTACGAGCAGTACTTC
TRBV7-7	NA	TRBJ2-3	CASSRSQGGGTQYF	TGTGCTAGCAGCCGGTCTCAGGGGGGCGGGACGCAGTATTTT
TRBV9	NA	TRBJ1-1	CASSWGVNTEAFF	TGTGCCAGCAGCTGGGGGGTGAACACTGAAGCTTTCTTT
TRBV25-1	NA	TRBJ1-5	CASSEVEINQPQHF	TGTGCCAGCAGTGAAGTCGAGATAAATCAGCCCCAGCATTTT
TRBV4-1	NA	TRBJ1-1	CASSQEETLNTEAFF	TGCGCCAGCAGCCAAGAGGAGACCTTGAACACTGAAGCTTTCTTT
TRBV29-1	TRBD2	TRBJ2-4	CSVGGGLAKNIQYF	TGCAGCGTGGGCGGGGGGCTAGCCAAAAACATTCAGTACTTC